This TCR beta chain was captured in a study of tumor-infiltrating lymphocytes in primary liver carcinoma. Bulk tissue was left unsorted, and RNA and DNA were co-extracted from 20-30 mg of it. A primer matching the constant region was used to make TCR beta cDNA from around 460 ng of total RNA. Libraries of TCR beta came from three nested multiplex PCR rounds with slightly modified ARM-PCR. For roughly 11 cycles apiece, the opening two PCR rounds ran with TRBV1-TRBV30 forward primers and a C-beta reverse primer. TCRdb itself ran the multiplex PCR reads through MiXCR, one entry per CDR3 protein. The table includes approximately 37,000 distinct CDR3 sequences, nearly 75% detected once. V shed 8 bases, J shed 0 bases, and the junction held 7 bases outside the gene matches. This CDR3 has 15 residues. Germline values: CDR1 SQVTM, CDR2 ANQGSEA.

The V call is TRBV29-1, the J call TRBJ2-2; 9 bases are shared with TRBD2. The clonotype originates from a man aged 35 to 55 with primary liver carcinoma and hepatitis B virus infection. Sample: liver tumor tissue from sampling region 4. Subset: tumor region T4, right-lateral pole. Here the CDR3 reads CSIGTSLANTGELFF. The CDR3 DNA follows: TGCAGCATTGGGACTAGCTTGGCGAACACCGGGGAGCTGTTTTTT.